This TCR beta chain is drawn from a study of human T cells and chemical hapten exposure. The library gave individual cDNA molecules unique molecular identifiers. TCRdb called the RACE reads again in MiXCR, with one record for every CDR3 protein. This table has about 74,000 distinct CDR3 sequences, about 15% appearing once. Points from the study as a whole: Significantly greater numbers of large CDR3 similarity clusters came from expanded TCRs than from controls.

Time point indicated: pre-sensitization, week 0. Treatment here: therapeutic diphenylcyclopropenone sensitization with weekly scalp DPC. Blood sampling occurred before each patch-test application. Patients had alopecia, were aged 18 to 70, and were not pregnant. Trimming took 1 base from V and 0 from J; bases not matched to a gene: 17. There are 20 residues in the CDR3. CDR1 is MGHRA, CDR2 YSYEKL, per germline. This clonotype was counted many times. What it recognizes is unknown. The chain has TRBV4-1 and TRBJ2-5; 7 bases line up with TRBD2. The sequences come from whole blood, collected in connection with sensitization to the hapten diphenylcyclopropenone (DPC). This sequence was found in a woman in her forties or fifties with alopecia areata. Some clones in this sample may be carry-over from other donors' samples. CDR3 nucleotide sequence: TGCGCCAGCAGCCAAGGTCCGATCAGCGGGACCAGCCTAAACCAAGAGACCCAGTACTTC. Protein product: CASSQGPISGTSLNQETQYF.